The clone carrying this T cell receptor (beta chain) has a single count. CDR1 is SGHRS, CDR2 YFSETQ, per germline. This CDR3 contains 15 residues. Trimming took 0 bases from V and 0 from J, leaving 9 bases between them. Libraries were prepared by immunoSEQ multiplex PCR; TCRdb keeps only in-frame clonotypes and omits some of them. The repertoire holds approximately 600,000 clones, with 85% to 95% as singletons. CD45RO negativity and positive selection for CCR7 defined naive CD8 cells, a population that excluded terminally differentiated effector memory CD45RA+ cells. This sample was taken from a study of shared clonotypes between healthy human individuals.

This rearrangement joins TRBV5-1 to TRBJ1-1; no clear D. The sample was naive CD8+ T cells sorted from blood. The TCR was taken from a woman in her twenties or thirties in good health. The CDR3 nucleotides read TGCGCCAGCAGCTTGGTCTCCGGGTTGAACACTGAAGCTTTCTTT. Translation gives CASSLVSGLNTEAFF.